Described below is a single T cell receptor beta chain sequence and its context. The antigen remains unidentified. The germline V and J ends were trimmed by 7 bases and 4 bases, with 14 bases remaining between them. The germline V gene encodes CDR1 MNHEY and CDR2 SVGAGI. This CDR3 is 13 amino acids long. This sample stems from a study of cytomegalovirus exposure and HLA in healthy donors. The PCR made use of 60 Vbeta and 13 Jbeta primers. Only in-frame clones appear in the TCRdb table, and some are missing; sequencing was by immunoSEQ multiplex PCR. Among about 110,000 clones listed, just under 70% were seen once. The study, taken as a whole, reports: Roughly even sequencing depth across donors was the assumption behind the presence/absence analyses.

The chain links TRBV6-5 to TRBJ2-7, with unresolved D. Sequencing was performed on PBMCs. This receptor was obtained from a woman aged 65 to 85 in good health and CMV-seropositive. The CDR3 protein is CASMRSASYEQYF. The DNA for the CDR3 is TGTGCCAGCATGCGGTCCGCCTCGTACGAGCAGTACTTC.